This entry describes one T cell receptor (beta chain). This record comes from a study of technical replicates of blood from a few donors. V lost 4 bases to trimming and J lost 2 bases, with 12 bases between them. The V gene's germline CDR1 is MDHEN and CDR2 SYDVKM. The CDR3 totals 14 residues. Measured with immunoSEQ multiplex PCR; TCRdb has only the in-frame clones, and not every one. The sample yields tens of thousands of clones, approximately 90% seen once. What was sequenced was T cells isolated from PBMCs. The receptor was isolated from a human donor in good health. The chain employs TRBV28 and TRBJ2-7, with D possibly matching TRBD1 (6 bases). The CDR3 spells CASSSAGAPYEQYF. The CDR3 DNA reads TGTGCCAGCAGTTCCGCAGGGGCCCCCTACGAGCAGTACTTC.